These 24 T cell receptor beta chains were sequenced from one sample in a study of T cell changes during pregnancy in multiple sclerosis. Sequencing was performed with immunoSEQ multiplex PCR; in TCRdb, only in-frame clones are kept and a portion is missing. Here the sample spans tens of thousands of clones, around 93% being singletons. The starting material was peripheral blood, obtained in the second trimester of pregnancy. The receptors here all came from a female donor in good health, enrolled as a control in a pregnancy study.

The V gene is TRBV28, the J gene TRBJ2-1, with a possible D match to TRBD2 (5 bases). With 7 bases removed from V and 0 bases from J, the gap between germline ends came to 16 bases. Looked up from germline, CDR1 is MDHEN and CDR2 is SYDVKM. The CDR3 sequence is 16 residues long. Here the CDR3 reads CASTPVGVPSYNEQFF. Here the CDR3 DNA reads TGTGCCAGCACCCCAGTCGGGGTCCCCTCCTACAATGAGCAGTTCTTC.

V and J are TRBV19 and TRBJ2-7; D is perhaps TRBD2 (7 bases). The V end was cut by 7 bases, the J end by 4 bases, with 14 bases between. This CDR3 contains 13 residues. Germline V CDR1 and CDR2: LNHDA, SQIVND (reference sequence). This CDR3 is CASMGGATYEQYF. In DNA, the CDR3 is TGTGCCAGTATGGGGGGGGCGACTTACGAGCAGTACTTC.

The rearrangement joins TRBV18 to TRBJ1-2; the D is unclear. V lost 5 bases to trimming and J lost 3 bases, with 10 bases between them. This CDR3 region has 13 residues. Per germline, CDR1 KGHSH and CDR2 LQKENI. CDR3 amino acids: CASSATSYYGYTF. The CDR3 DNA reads TGTGCCAGCTCAGCCACATCCTACTATGGCTACACCTTC.

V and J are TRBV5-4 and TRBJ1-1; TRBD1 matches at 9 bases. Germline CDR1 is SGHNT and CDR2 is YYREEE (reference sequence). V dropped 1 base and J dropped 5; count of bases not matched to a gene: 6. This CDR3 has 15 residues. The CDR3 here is CASSLRPGQGTEAFF. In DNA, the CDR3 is TGTGCCAGCAGCTTGAGGCCGGGACAGGGTACTGAAGCTTTCTTT.

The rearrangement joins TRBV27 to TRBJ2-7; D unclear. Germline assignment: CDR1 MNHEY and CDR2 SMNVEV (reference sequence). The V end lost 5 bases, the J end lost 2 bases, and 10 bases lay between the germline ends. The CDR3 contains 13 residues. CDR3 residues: CASSPQAPYEQYF. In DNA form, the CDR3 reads TGTGCCAGCAGTCCCCAGGCCCCCTACGAGCAGTACTTC.

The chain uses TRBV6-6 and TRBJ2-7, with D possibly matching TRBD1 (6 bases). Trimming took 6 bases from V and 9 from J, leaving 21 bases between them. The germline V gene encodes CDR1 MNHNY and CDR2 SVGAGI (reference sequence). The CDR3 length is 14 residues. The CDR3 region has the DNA TGTGCCAGCAGCCCCGAGAGGATCAGGGGAGTGCAGTACTTC. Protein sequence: CASSPERIRGVQYF.

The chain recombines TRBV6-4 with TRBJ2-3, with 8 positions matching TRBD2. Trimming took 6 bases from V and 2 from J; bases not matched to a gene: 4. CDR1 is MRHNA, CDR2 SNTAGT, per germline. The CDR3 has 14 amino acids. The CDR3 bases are TGTGCCAGCAGCAGCGGGAGCCTCACAGATACGCAGTATTTT. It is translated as CASSSGSLTDTQYF.

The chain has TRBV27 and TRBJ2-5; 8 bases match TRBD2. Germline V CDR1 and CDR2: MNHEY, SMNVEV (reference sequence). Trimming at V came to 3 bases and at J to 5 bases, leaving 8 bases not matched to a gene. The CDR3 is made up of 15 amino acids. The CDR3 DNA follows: TGTGCCAGCAGTTTGGGGCGGGGGGAATGGGAGACCCAGTACTTC. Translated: CASSLGRGEWETQYF.

The CDR3 nucleotides are TGTGCCAGCAGCTCCCACACAGTGGACTATGGCTACACCTTC. It specifies CASSSHTVDYGYTF. The rearrangement links TRBV11-2 to TRBJ1-2, with unresolved D. V lost 4 bases and J 3 bases, leaving 12 bases between the germline ends. This CDR3 has 14 residues. CDR1 and CDR2 (germline): SGHAT, FQNNGV.

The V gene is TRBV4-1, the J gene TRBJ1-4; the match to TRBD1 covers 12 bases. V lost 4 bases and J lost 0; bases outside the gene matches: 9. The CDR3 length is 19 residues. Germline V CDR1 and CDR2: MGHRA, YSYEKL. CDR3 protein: CASSLRGQGASATNEKLFF. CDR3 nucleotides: TGCGCCAGCAGCCTACGGGGACAGGGGGCTTCGGCAACTAATGAAAAACTGTTTTTT.

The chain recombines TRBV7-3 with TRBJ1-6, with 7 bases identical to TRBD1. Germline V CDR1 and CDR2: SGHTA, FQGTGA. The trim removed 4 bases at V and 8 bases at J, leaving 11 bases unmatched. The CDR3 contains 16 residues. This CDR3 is CASSSLRGGGDSPLHF. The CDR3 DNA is TGTGCCAGCAGCTCACTCCGTGGAGGGGGCGATTCACCCCTCCACTTT.

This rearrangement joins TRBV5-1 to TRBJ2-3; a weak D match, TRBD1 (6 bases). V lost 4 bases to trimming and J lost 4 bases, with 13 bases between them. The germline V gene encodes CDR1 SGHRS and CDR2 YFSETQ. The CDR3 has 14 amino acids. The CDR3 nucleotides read TGCGCCAGCAGCCTCGGGACACCGCCAGATACGCAGTATTTT. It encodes CASSLGTPPDTQYF.

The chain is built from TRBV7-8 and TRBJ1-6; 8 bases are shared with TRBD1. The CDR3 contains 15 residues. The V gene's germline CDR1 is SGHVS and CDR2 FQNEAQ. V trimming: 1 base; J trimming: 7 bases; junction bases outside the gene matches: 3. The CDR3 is CASSLGGQANSPLHF. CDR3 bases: TGTGCCAGCAGCTTAGGGGGACAGGCCAATTCACCCCTCCACTTT. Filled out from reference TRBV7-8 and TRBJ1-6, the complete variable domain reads GAGVSQSPRYKVAKRGQDVALRCDPISGHVSLFWYQQALGQGPEFLTYFQNEAQLDKSGLPSDRFFAERPEGSVSTLKIQRTQQEDSAVYLCASSLGGQANSPLHFGNGTRLTVT.

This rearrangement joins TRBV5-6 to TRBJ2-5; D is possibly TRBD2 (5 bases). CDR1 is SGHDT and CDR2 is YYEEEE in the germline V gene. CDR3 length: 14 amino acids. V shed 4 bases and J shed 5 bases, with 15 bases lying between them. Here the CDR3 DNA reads TGTGCCAGCAGCCCCTCTCCGGGGTCGGAGACCCAGTACTTC. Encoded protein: CASSPSPGSETQYF.

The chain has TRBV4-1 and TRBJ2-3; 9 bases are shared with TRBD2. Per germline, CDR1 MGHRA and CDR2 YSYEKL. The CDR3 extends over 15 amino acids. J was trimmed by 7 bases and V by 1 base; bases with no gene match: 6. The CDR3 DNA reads TGCGCCAGCAGCCAAGGGGCTAGCGGGGCATATACGCAGTATTTT. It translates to CASSQGASGAYTQYF.

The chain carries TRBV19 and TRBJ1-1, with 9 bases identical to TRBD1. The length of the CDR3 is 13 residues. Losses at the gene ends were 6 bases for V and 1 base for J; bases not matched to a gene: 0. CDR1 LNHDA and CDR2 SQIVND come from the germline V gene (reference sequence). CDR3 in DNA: TGTGCCAGTAGACAGGGGGCGAACACTGAAGCTTTCTTT. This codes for CASRQGANTEAFF.

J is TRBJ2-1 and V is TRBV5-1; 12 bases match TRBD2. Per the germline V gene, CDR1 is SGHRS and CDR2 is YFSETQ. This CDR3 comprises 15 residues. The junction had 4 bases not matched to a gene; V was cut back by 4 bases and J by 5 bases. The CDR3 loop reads CASSRLAGEHNEQFF. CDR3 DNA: TGCGCCAGCAGCCGACTAGCGGGGGAACACAATGAGCAGTTCTTC.

In nucleotides, the CDR3 is TGTGCCAGCAGGGTTAGCGGCTACGAGCAGTACTTC. This gives the protein CASRVSGYEQYF. The V gene is TRBV2, the J gene TRBJ2-7; D might be TRBD2 (6 bases). V was shortened by 6 bases and J by 3 bases, with 9 bases between the two germline ends. Germline CDR1 reads SNHLY; CDR2 reads FYNNEI. The CDR3 has 12 residues.

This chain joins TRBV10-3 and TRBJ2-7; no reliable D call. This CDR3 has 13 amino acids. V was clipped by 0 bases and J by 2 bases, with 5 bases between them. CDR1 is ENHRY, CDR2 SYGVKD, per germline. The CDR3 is CAISESAAYEQYF. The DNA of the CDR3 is TGTGCCATCAGTGAGTCGGCAGCCTACGAGCAGTACTTC.

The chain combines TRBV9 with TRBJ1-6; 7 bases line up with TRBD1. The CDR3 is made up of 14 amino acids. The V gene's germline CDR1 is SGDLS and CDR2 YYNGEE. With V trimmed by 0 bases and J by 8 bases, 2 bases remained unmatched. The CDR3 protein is CASSVAQGHSPLHF. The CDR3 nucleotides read TGTGCCAGCAGCGTAGCACAGGGGCATTCACCCCTCCACTTT.

DNA for the CDR3: TGTGCCAGCAGCTTAGGATCGGGGGTTTCGGGCTACACCTTC. Translating it yields CASSLGSGVSGYTF. J is TRBJ1-2 and V is TRBV7-9, with D possibly matching TRBD1 (5 bases). The germline CDR1 and CDR2 sequences are SEHNR and FQNEAQ (reference sequence). The ends were cut back, 1 base at V and 8 bases at J, with 14 bases in the middle. There are 14 residues in the CDR3.

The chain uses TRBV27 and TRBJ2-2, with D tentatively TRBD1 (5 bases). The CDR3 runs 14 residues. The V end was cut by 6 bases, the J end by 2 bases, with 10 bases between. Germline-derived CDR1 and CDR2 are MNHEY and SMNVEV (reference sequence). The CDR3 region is CASSLQVNTGELFF. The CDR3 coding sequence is TGTGCCAGCAGCCTACAGGTTAACACCGGGGAGCTGTTTTTT.

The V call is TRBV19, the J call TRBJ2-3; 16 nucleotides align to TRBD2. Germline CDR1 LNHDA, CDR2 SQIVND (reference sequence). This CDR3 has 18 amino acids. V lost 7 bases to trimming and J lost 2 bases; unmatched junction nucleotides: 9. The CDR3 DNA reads TGTGCCAGTAAGATGGGGACTAGCGGGAGGGGATACACAGATACGCAGTATTTT. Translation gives CASKMGTSGRGYTDTQYF.

The CDR3 protein is CASSVWATVTMTQFF. As DNA, the CDR3 is TGCGCCAGCAGCGTGTGGGCAACAGTTACAATGACGCAGTTCTTC. The J gene is TRBJ2-1, the V gene TRBV5-1, with D unresolved. The CDR3 consists of 15 residues. V was clipped by 4 bases and J by 12 bases, with 23 bases between them. Looked up from germline, CDR1 is SGHRS and CDR2 is YFSETQ. The complete variable domain, with remaining parts taken from reference TRBV5-1 and TRBJ2-1, reads KAGVTQTPRYLIKTRGQQVTLSCSPISGHRSVSWYQQTPGQGLQFLFEYFSETQRNKGNFPGRFSGRQFSNSRSEMNVSTLELGDSALYLCASSVWATVTMTQFFGPGTRLTVL.